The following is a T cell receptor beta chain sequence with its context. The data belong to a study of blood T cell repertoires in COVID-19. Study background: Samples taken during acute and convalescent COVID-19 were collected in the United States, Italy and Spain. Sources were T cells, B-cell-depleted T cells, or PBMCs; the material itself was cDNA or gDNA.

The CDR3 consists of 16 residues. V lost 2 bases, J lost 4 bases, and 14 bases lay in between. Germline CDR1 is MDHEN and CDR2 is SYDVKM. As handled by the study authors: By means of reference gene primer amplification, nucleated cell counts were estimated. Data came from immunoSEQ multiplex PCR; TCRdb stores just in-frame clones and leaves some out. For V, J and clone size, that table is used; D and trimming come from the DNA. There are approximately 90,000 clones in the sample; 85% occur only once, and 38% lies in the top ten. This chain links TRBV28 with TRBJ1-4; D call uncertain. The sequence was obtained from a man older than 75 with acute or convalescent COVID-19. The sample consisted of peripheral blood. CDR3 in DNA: TGTGCCAGCAGTTTAATCCTCGGCGGCGGTAATGAAAAACTGTTTTTT. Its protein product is CASSLILGGGNEKLFF.